This TCR beta chain was found in a study of beta chain features in type 1 diabetes. Study conclusions and caveats: Among all four CD4+ subsets, Type 1 diabetes patients had TCRB CDR3s that were moderately but significantly shorter. Type 1 diabetes patients had VDJ junctions that carried fewer insertions and more deletions.

Comment on this clone: The antigen remains unidentified.

The sequenced template was cDNA made from the entire isolated RNA. TCRdb's table, derived via immunoSEQ multiplex PCR, lists solely in-frame clones and lacks some. The table has fewer than 45,000 clones, approximately 61% seen once. This CDR3 contains 16 residues. The ends lost 3 bases at V and 1 base at J; junction bases unmatched: 8. The germline V gene encodes CDR1 KGHSH and CDR2 LQKENI. Sorting that relied on CD45RO/CCR7/CD25/CD127/CD95/CD27 yielded CD4+ naive, central memory, regulatory and stem cell-like memory cells. Purity exceeding 95% was reached by all sorted populations. The TCR comes from a man between 25 and 39 years old with type 1 diabetes. Some clones in this sample may be carry-over from other donors' samples. Source material: Tregs from blood. The gene calls are TRBV18 and TRBJ2-7; 8 bases match TRBD2. The CDR3 nucleotides read TGTGCCAGCTCACCCCAGAGCGGGGGAGATTCCTACGAGCAGTACTTC. Translated: CASSPQSGGDSYEQYF.